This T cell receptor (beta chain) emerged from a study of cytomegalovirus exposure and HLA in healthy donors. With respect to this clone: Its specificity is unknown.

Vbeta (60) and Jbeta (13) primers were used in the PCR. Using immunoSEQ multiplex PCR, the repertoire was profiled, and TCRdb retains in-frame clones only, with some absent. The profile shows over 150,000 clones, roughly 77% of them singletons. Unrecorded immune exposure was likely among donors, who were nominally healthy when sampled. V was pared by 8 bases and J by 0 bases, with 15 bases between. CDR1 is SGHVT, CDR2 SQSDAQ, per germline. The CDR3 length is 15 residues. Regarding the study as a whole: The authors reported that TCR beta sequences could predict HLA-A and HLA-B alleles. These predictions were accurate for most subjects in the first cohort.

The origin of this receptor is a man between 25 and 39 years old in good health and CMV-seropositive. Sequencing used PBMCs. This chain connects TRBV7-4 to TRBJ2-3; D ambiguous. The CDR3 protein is CASGCGDTSTDTQYF. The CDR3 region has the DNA TGTGCCAGCGGTTGCGGTGATACTAGCACAGATACGCAGTATTTT.